One sample yielded the 2 T cell receptor beta chains listed below, sequenced in a study of CD8 T cells in Susac syndrome. Roughly 0.5 to 1 ug RNA was reverse transcribed with random hexamers. TCRdb re-called the immunoSEQ multiplex PCR reads with MiXCR, one entry per CDR3 protein. The sample includes approximately 230,000 distinct CDR3 sequences, roughly 95% of them seen just once. The sample was CD4+ T cells from PBMCs. Receptors were obtained from a human donor with multiple sclerosis.

This chain joins TRBV7-3 and TRBJ2-6; 10 positions agree with TRBD2. The germline gives CDR1 SGHTA, CDR2 FQGTGA. With 2 bases clipped from V and 4 bases from J, the junction kept 5 bases outside the gene matches. The CDR3 runs to 17 residues. The CDR3 spells CASSLGLAGAGANVLTF. CDR3 bases: TGTGCCAGCAGCTTAGGGCTAGCGGGAGCCGGGGCCAACGTCCTGACTTTC.

The J gene is TRBJ1-5, the V gene TRBV19; D not certain. Germline V lookup: CDR1 LNHDA, CDR2 SQIVND (reference sequence). The CDR3 sequence is 13 residues long. V gave up 5 bases and J gave up 5 bases, with 10 bases separating them. The CDR3 is CASSRDGDQPQHF. CDR3 nucleotide sequence: TGTGCCAGTAGTCGCGACGGAGATCAGCCCCAGCATTTT.